This T cell receptor beta chain originates from a study of spatial heterogeneity in lung cancer. At the level of the study: Every unique TCR and UMI combination, on average, appeared more than ten times in raw reads.

This CDR3 has 13 amino acids. Germline-derived CDR1 and CDR2 are KGHDR and SFDVKD. Trimming shortened V by 10 bases and J by 0 bases, and 8 bases separated the two germline ends. Time point noted: sample taken at primary tumor resection. Whole RNA obtained from tumor, nontumor lung or frozen PBMC underwent sequencing without sorting. A total of roughly 72 untreated early-stage non-small cell lung cancer patients served as donors. Unique molecular identifiers tagged every individual TCR cDNA molecule. One entry per CDR3 protein, called by TCRdb with MiXCR from the 5' RACE reads. This table has more than 20,000 distinct CDR3 sequences, 9.5% to 15% appearing once. There are many counts of this clonotype. Its matching antigen is unknown. General study findings and limits: Ubiquitous expanded tumor TCRs showed up in blood more at resection than follow-up.

This specimen was PBMCs, taken at surgery. The receptor was derived from a female donor with early-stage non-small cell lung cancer. The chain uses TRBV24-1 and TRBJ2-2; the D gene is possibly TRBD1 (5 bases). The CDR3 here is CATTAANTGELFF. CDR3 nucleotides: TGTGCCACGACAGCCGCGAACACCGGGGAGCTGTTTTTT.